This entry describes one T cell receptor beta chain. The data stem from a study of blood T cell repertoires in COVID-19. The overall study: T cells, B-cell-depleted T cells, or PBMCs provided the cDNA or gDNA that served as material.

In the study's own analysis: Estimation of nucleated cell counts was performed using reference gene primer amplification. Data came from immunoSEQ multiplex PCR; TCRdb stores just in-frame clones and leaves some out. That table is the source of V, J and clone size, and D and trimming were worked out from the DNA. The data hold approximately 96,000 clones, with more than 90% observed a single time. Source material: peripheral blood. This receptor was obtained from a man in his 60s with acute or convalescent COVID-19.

The CDR3 sequence is CATSSIGTGKETQYF. The DNA for the CDR3 is TGTGCCACCAGCAGTATCGGGACAGGCAAGGAGACCCAGTACTTC. The chain joins TRBV15 to TRBJ2-5; 8 bases line up with TRBD1. Germline lookup yields CDR1 LNHNV and CDR2 YYDKDF (reference sequence). This CDR3 has 15 amino acids. Trimming cost V 3 bases and J 5 bases; bases outside gene matches: 8.